A single sample gave rise to the 23 T cell receptor beta chains below, sequenced in a study of T cells after yellow fever vaccination (dated by TCRdb to the late 2010s). The receptor library was made with 5' RACE. Sequenced on an Illumina HiSeq 2500. TCRdb trimmed public reads at Q25 via fastp, called clones via MiXCR and kept in-frame beta chains. CDR3 protein duplicates are merged, each entry listing the most common genes and DNA. Here the sample has 360,000 or so distinct CDR3 sequences; roughly 11% occur a single time. Jointly, the top ten make up around 18% of the sample. What the treatment or condition label conveys for this sample: live attenuated yellow fever vaccine strain. The material was PBMCs, obtained on the day of the first yellow fever vaccination. These receptors all stem from a man between 18 and 29 years old who received the YFV17D yellow fever vaccine.

This clonotype has at least ten counts. The chain employs TRBV12-3 or TRBV12-4 and TRBJ1-5; D gene uncertain. Trimming shortened V by 8 bases and J by 7 bases, and 9 bases separated the two germline ends. The CDR3 extends over 11 amino acids. The CDR3 loop is CASGSGQPQHF. The DNA for the CDR3 is TGTGCCAGCGGGAGCGGGCAGCCCCAGCATTTT.

The J gene is TRBJ1-4, the V gene TRBV11-2; D might be TRBD1 (6 bases). Germline V gene data show CDR1 as SGHAT and CDR2 as FQNNGV. V lost 3 bases, J lost 7 bases, and 6 bases lay in between. The CDR3 length is 12 residues. CDR3 sequence (DNA): TGTGCCAGCAGCTTGGGGGCTGAAAAACTGTTTTTT. It is translated as CASSLGAEKLFF.

This clonotype was counted ten times or more. The genes are TRBV24-1 and TRBJ2-5; TRBD2 agrees at 7 bases. Germline-derived CDR1 and CDR2 are KGHDR and SFDVKD. This CDR3 has 13 amino acids. V shed 6 bases and J 3 bases; nucleotides not matched to a gene: 3. This CDR3 is CATSPGLEETQYF. CDR3 DNA: TGTGCCACCAGTCCCGGACTAGAAGAGACCCAGTACTTC.

The chain employs TRBV20-1 and TRBJ2-7; D is perhaps TRBD2 (5 bases). Germline V lookup: CDR1 DFQATT, CDR2 SNEGSKA (reference sequence). The ends were cut back, 1 base at V and 6 bases at J, with 10 bases in the middle. The CDR3 runs to 12 residues. The CDR3 sequence: CSARGTGIEQYV. The CDR3 bases are TGCAGTGCTAGAGGCACGGGGATCGAGCAGTACGTC.

The chain uses TRBV28 and TRBJ1-1; no clear D gene. V was trimmed by 5 bases and J by 8 bases, leaving 9 bases between them. This CDR3 contains 11 residues. Germline V CDR1 and CDR2: MDHEN, SYDVKM. CDR3 in DNA: TGTGCCAGCAGTCTGGTGGAGGAAGCTTTCTTT. The encoded protein is CASSLVEEAFF.

This clonotype was seen a handful of times. V and J are TRBV6-1 and TRBJ2-5; D is unclear. This CDR3 is built from 12 residues. Trimming took 1 base from V and 5 from J, leaving 5 bases between them. Germline assignment: CDR1 MNHNS and CDR2 SASEGT. CDR3 amino acids: CASSEVVETQYF. Here the CDR3 DNA reads TGTGCCAGCAGTGAAGTGGTGGAGACCCAGTACTTC.

The chain carries TRBV18 and TRBJ2-3; the D is unclear. The CDR3 covers 14 residues. V lost 3 bases to trimming and J lost 2 bases, with 9 bases between them. CDR1 KGHSH and CDR2 LQKENI come from the germline V gene. This CDR3 reads CASSPNRNTDTQYF. The DNA of the CDR3 is TGTGCCAGCTCACCGAACCGAAACACAGATACGCAGTATTTT.

This clonotype was recorded a few times. This sequence joins TRBV7-9 and TRBJ2-1; no firm D call. The germline V and J ends were trimmed by 2 bases and 0 bases, with 14 bases remaining between them. Looked up from germline, CDR1 is SEHNR and CDR2 is FQNEAQ (reference sequence). The CDR3 is 17 residues long. The CDR3 protein is CASSLHDYSSSYNEQFF. DNA of the CDR3: TGTGCCAGCAGCTTACACGATTATTCGAGCTCCTACAATGAGCAGTTCTTC. The whole variable domain, filled in from reference TRBV7-9 and TRBJ2-1, reads DTGVSQNPRHKITKRGQNVTFRCDPISEHNRLYWYRQTLGQGPEFLTYFQNEAQLEKSRLLSDRFSAERPKGSFSTLEIQRTEQGDSAMYLCASSLHDYSSSYNEQFFGPGTRLTVL.

The sample holds a few counts of this clonotype. V usage is TRBV14 and J usage is TRBJ1-4; D ambiguous. V was cut by 0 bases and J by 0 bases, with 5 bases left in between. Germline V gives CDR1 SGHDN, CDR2 FVKESK. The CDR3 covers 15 residues. In DNA, the CDR3 is TGTGCCAGCAGCCAAGATGGAACAACTAATGAAAAACTGTTTTTT. Protein: CASSQDGTTNEKLFF.

This clonotype was seen a few times. This rearrangement joins TRBV18 to TRBJ2-3, with D possibly being TRBD1 (5 bases). Between the trimmed V and J ends, which lost 0 bases and 6 bases, there was a span of 13 bases. This CDR3 contains 15 residues. Germline V CDR1 and CDR2: KGHSH, LQKENI. The CDR3 sequence: CASSPPSKKGDTQYF. The DNA of the CDR3 is TGTGCCAGCTCACCACCTTCTAAGAAGGGGGATACGCAGTATTTT.

The rearrangement uses TRBV4-1 and TRBJ2-5; D remains ambiguous. This CDR3 is 14 amino acids long. V was shortened by 0 bases and J by 4 bases, with 9 bases between the two germline ends. In germline, CDR1 is MGHRA, CDR2 YSYEKL. The CDR3 bases are TGCGCCAGCAGCCAAGATGCCAGACTAGAGACCCAGTACTTC. Translation gives CASSQDARLETQYF.

This chain uses TRBV7-3 with TRBJ2-1; TRBD1 or TRBD2 may be the D gene (5 bases each). CDR1 is SGHTA, CDR2 FQGTGA, per germline. V shed 5 bases and J shed 8 bases, with 13 bases lying between them. This CDR3 has 13 residues. The CDR3 loop reads CASSPGTGDEQFF. DNA for the CDR3: TGTGCCAGCAGCCCTGGGACCGGGGATGAGCAGTTCTTC.

The CDR3 coding sequence is TGTGCCAGCACCGACACAACCTACGAGCAGTACTTC. This encodes CASTDTTYEQYF. This rearrangement joins TRBV2 to TRBJ2-7; D uncertain. The CDR3 has 12 amino acids. Trimming stripped 7 bases from V and 2 bases from J, with 9 bases between. Germline CDR1 and CDR2: SNHLY and FYNNEI.

This clonotype was counted a single time. Relative to the germline gene, one junction end is altered; a read error may explain this. The gene calls are TRBV4-1 and TRBJ2-1, with D tentatively TRBD1 (6 bases). The CDR3 runs to 16 residues. Germline V lookup: CDR1 MGHRA, CDR2 YSYEKL. The CDR3 nucleotides are TGCTCCAGCAGCCAGAGGCCCGGGACATTTAACAATGAGCAGTTCTTC. Translating it yields CSSSQRPGTFNNEQFF.

In its sample, this clonotype was seen a few times. This chain links TRBV5-1 with TRBJ2-3; D unresolved. The CDR3 length is 12 residues. Trimming took 0 bases from V and 4 from J, leaving 3 bases between them. Germline V lookup: CDR1 SGHRS, CDR2 YFSETQ. This CDR3 is CASSLDPDTQYF. The CDR3 nucleotides are TGCGCCAGCAGCTTGGATCCAGATACGCAGTATTTT.

This clonotype was counted many times. The chain combines TRBV29-1 with TRBJ2-3; TRBD2 agrees at 8 bases. The CDR3 totals 13 residues. Germline V gene lookup returns CDR1 SQVTM and CDR2 ANQGSEA. With V trimmed by 5 bases and J by 6 bases, 7 bases remained unmatched. CDR3 nucleotides: TGCAGCGTTCGGGGGGGGCTATCGGATACGCAGTATTTT. Translation: CSVRGGLSDTQYF.

This chain connects TRBV6-5 to TRBJ1-1; D gene unclear. Trimming shortened V by 2 bases and J by 3 bases, and 13 bases separated the two germline ends. Germline values: CDR1 MNHEY, CDR2 SVGAGI. This CDR3 contains 15 residues. CDR3 residues: CASSYTYRGDTEAFF. CDR3 nucleotides: TGTGCCAGCAGTTACACATACCGAGGCGACACTGAAGCTTTCTTT.

The rearrangement links TRBV6-1 to TRBJ2-7; 10 bases are a match to TRBD1. The CDR3 is 13 amino acids. With 6 bases clipped from V and 6 bases from J, the junction kept 5 bases outside the gene matches. Germline lookup yields CDR1 MNHNS and CDR2 SASEGT. The CDR3 nucleotides read TGTGCCAGCAGGAGGGGACAGGGGCCCGAGCAGTACTTC. The encoded protein is CASRRGQGPEQYF.

This clonotype was seen a few times. As DNA, the CDR3 is TGTGCCAGCAGCTTAGTTTGGAGTTCTAACTATGGCTACACCTTC. Translated, it gives CASSLVWSSNYGYTF. The V and J genes are TRBV7-2 and TRBJ1-2, with no clear D. CDR1 is SGHTA and CDR2 is FQGNSA in the germline V gene. V lost 1 base, J lost 0 bases, and 9 bases lay in between. This CDR3 has 15 amino acids.

The gene calls are TRBV15 and TRBJ2-7; no clear D. Germline CDR1 and CDR2: LNHNV and YYDKDF (reference sequence). This CDR3 is 13 amino acids long. V was trimmed by 0 bases and J by 4 bases, leaving 7 bases between them. The CDR3 nucleotides read TGTGCCACCAGCAGAGATCGGCATTACGAGCAGTACGTC. Its protein is CATSRDRHYEQYV.

This clonotype was counted between two and nine times. The chain combines TRBV6-2 or TRBV6-3 with TRBJ2-2; D call uncertain. CDR3 length: 11 residues. In germline, CDR1 is MNHEY, CDR2 SVGEGT. V shed 3 bases and J shed 7 bases, with 3 bases lying between them. The CDR3 spells CASSYIGELFF. CDR3 in DNA: TGTGCCAGCAGTTATATCGGGGAGCTGTTTTTT.

The chain combines TRBV27 with TRBJ1-6; D gene unclear. Trimming cost V 3 bases and J 8 bases, with 11 bases left between them. This CDR3 is built from 14 residues. Germline CDR1 reads MNHEY; CDR2 reads SMNVEV (reference sequence). CDR3 nucleotides: TGTGCCAGCAGTTTTACCGGGCCCCATTCACCCCTCCACTTT. It encodes CASSFTGPHSPLHF.

This clonotype was seen only a few times. The chain has TRBV7-6 and TRBJ2-1, with D maybe TRBD1 (5 bases). V shed 3 bases and J shed 1 base, with 16 bases lying between them. This CDR3 has 17 residues. Germline V CDR1 and CDR2: SGHVS, FNYEAQ. CDR3 amino acids: CASSLEQASGSYNEQFF. CDR3 bases: TGTGCCAGCAGCTTGGAACAGGCTAGTGGGTCCTACAATGAGCAGTTCTTC.